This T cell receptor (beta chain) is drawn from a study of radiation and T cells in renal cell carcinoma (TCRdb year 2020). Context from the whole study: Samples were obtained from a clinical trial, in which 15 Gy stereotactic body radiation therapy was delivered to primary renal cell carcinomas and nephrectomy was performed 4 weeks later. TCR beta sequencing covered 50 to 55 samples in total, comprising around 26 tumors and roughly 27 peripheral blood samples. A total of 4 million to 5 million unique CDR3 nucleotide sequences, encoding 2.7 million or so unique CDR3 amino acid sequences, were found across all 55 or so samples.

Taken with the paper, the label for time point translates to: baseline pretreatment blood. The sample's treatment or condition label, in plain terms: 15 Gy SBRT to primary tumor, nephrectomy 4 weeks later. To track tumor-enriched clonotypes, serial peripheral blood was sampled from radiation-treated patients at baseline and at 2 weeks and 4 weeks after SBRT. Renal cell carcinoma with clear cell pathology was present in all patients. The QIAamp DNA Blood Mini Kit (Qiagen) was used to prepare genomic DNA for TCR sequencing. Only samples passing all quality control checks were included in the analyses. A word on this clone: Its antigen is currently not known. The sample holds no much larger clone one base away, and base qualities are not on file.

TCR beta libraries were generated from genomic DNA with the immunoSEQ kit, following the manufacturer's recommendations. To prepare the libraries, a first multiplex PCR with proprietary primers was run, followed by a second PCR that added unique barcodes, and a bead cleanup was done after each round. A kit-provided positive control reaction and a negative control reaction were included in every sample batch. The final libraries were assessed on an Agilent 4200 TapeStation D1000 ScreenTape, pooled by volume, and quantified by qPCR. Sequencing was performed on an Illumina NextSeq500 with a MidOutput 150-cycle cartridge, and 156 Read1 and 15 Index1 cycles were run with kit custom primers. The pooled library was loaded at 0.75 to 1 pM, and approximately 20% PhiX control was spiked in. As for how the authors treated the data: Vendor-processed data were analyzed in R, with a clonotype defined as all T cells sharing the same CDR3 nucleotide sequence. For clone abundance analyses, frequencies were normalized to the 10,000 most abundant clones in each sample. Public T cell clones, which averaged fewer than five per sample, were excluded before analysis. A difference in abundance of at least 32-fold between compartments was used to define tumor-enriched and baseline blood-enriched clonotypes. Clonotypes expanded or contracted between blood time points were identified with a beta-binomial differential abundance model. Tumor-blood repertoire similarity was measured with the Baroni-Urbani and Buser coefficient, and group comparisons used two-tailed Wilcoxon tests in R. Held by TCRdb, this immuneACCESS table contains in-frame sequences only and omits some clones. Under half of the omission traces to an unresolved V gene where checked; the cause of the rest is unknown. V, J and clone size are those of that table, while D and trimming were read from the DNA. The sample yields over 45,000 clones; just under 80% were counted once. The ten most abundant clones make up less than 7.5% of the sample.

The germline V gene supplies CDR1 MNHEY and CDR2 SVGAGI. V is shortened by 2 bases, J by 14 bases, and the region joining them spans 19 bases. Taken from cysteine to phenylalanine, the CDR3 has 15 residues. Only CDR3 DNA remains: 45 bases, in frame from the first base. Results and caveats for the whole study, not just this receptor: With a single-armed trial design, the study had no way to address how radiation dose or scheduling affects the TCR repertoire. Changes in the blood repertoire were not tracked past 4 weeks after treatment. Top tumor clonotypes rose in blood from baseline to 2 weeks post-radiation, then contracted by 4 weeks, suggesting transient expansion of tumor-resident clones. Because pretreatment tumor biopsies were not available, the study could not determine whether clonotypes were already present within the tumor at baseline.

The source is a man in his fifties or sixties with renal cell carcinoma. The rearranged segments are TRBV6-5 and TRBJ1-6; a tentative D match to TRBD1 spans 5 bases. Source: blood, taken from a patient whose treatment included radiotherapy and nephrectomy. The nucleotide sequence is TGTGCCAGCAGTTACAGTTATGGGGCGCGATCAACCCTCCACTTT. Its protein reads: CASSYSYGARSTLHF.